This T cell receptor beta chain was captured in a study of identical twins (dated by TCRdb to about 2016). With regard to the full study: The study deep-sequenced TCR alpha and beta repertoires from monozygotic twins, unrelated adults of various ages and cord blood to test whether fetal clonotypes persist. To rule out contamination, the twin experiments were replicated at different times with different library preparation protocols. General conclusions and limits of the study: A weaker excess of twin sharing was found in beta out-of-frame sequences because the signal-to-noise ratio was lowered by fewer shared sequences. In monozygotic twins, out-of-frame TCR alpha sharing was systematically underestimated by recombination models, although the models agreed with sharing between unrelated individuals. Compared with coincidental sharing between unrelated individuals, out-of-frame TCR alpha sequences shared between twins had an excess of sequences with low generation probability. Invariant T cells such as MAIT and iNKT could partly confound zero-insertion analyses, though diverse VJ usage argued against this for most clonotypes. Conclusions relied on cross-sectional statistical analysis, since the same donors could not be followed over many years. Abundant cord blood beta clonotypes carried fewer insertions; young adult naive repertoires showed a weaker similar trend, while memory repertoires showed none.

This clonotype was observed a handful of times. What this receptor recognizes is not known. No base quality values were provided; no much bigger clone lies one nucleotide off. V gives up 6 bases and J gives up 3 bases, and the segment between their germline ends measures 14 bases. The CDR3 goes from the cysteine to the phenylalanine over 14 residues. The sequence is cut down to CDR3 DNA, 42 bases in frame from base 1. Only healthy Caucasian donors were included. The twin cohort consisted of three pairs of female monozygotic twins, all aged roughly 18 to 30 years. CD4+ and CD8+ T cell populations were isolated with positive isolation kits from Invitrogen. The library came from 5' RACE. These reads were obtained on an Illumina HiSeq 2000. Template switching added a universal primer binding site, and the final cDNA carried a unique molecular identifier that allowed TCR cDNA molecules to be counted accurately. Specific primers in the conserved constant-segment region were used to synthesize first-strand cDNA for the TCR alpha and beta chains. To control for contamination, every cDNA library carried two barcodes: a SMART-Mk sample barcode plus Illumina barcodes. Two successive PCR steps introduced TruSeq adapter sequences along with Illumina sample barcodes. Sequencing of the TCR alpha and beta cDNA libraries was done on the Illumina HiSeq platform using custom primers. In the paper's pipeline: Unique molecular identifiers were extracted from raw reads with MiGEC, and CDR3 positions were determined with MiXCR. Recombination models were inferred per individual with the repgenHMM and IGoR tools using an EM algorithm. The tcR package in R was used for shared clonotype analysis, with sharing normalized by the product of cloneset sizes. To study raw recombination free of thymic and clonal selection effects, out-of-frame nonproductive sequences were analyzed. TCRdb itself trimmed the public reads at Q25 with fastp, ran MiXCR and retained productive beta chains. Rows with a matching CDR3 protein are joined into one entry that keeps the most common DNA and genes. TCRdb's processing, not the study's, gives the V and J calls here. In all, the sample holds hundreds of thousands of distinct CDR3 sequences, and 24% of those were seen once. The top ten constitute 2.9% of the sample.

A further study also used this sample, focusing on T cells expressing NK-cell markers. Per the second study: Three sorted T-cell subsets (CD3+CD56+NKG2C+, CD3+CD56+NKG2C- and CD3+CD56-NKG2C+) from fewer than 10 donors had their TCR beta-chain repertoires profiled. Among the eight sequenced donors, only one was HCMV-seronegative, while the other seven were HCMV-seropositive. To restrict sorting to alphabetaTCR-expressing T cells, an anti-gammadeltaTCR antibody was added in several experiments. In several donors, the dominant CD3+CD56+NKG2C+ clonotypes were found to rank among the top 10 CD8+ clonotypes and to make up roughly 1.0-7.0% of CD8+ T cells. Those dominant clonotypes were again the most abundant among CD3+CD56-NKG2C+ cells in several donors, at about 28.3-60.1%. Whether the expanded NKG2C-expressing T cell clones were specific for HCMV antigens remained unclear. The eight sequenced donors were randomly selected healthy volunteers, three men and five women. HCMV serostatus was determined by detecting HCMV-specific IgG in serum with a commercial ELISA kit. Reads were demultiplexed and grouped by UMI with MIGEC, and clonotypes were assembled and quantified with MiTCR. To remove erroneous sequences, TCR cDNA sequences were retained only when supported by two or more reads. The tcR package was used for downstream repertoire analysis, and clonotypes were matched across fractions by CDR3 nucleotide sequence plus V segment. Antigen specificity was annotated against VDJdb with VDJmatch, allowing one amino acid substitution in CDR3.

The sequenced sample consisted of CD4+ T cells sorted from blood. The chain employs TRBV12-3 or TRBV12-4 and TRBJ2-5; there is no confident call for the D gene. This sequence originates from a young woman in good health. CDR3 reads: CASSGFGSKETQYF. The bases read TGTGCCAGCAGCGGTTTCGGCAGTAAAGAGACCCAGTACTTC.